One TCR beta chain is described in this entry. The trim removed 8 bases at V and 7 bases at J, leaving 6 bases unmatched. This CDR3 has 13 residues. This entry belongs to a study of blood T cell repertoires in COVID-19. Libraries were prepared by immunoSEQ multiplex PCR; TCRdb keeps only in-frame clonotypes and omits some of them. The sample shows 360,000 or so clones, 85% to 90% of them seen only once. Specimen: PBMCs or T cells enriched from blood (not recorded which). This receptor was obtained from a woman between 25 and 40 years old who had recovered from COVID-19. This chain joins TRBV12-3 or TRBV12-4 and TRBJ2-1; 9 bases line up with TRBD2. The CDR3 here is CASAGTSFNEQFF. The DNA of the CDR3 is TGTGCCAGCGCCGGGACTAGCTTTAATGAGCAGTTCTTC.